This TCR beta chain was retrieved from a study of T-cell memory formation after mild COVID-19. Overall study context: TCR clusters showed largely donor specificity. Study-wide results and limits: Of the contracting clones, CD4+ ones lay mainly in CM and EM, and CD8+ ones in EMRA.

Constant-segment primers served in 5'RACE that generated TCR alpha and TCR beta cDNA libraries bearing sample barcodes and UMIs. One entry per CDR3 protein, called by TCRdb with MiXCR from the 5' RACE reads. The sample has 350,000 to 450,000 distinct CDR3 sequences, 20% to 25% seen once. Trimming removed 2 bases from V and 6 bases from J; junction bases left unmatched: 7. Germline loops: CDR1 SGHRS, CDR2 YFSETQ. The CDR3 length is 16 residues. In the case of this clonotype: Its antigen is currently unknown.

Sequencing was performed on PBMCs or a T cell subset sorted from them (not recorded which). The clonotype comes from an adult woman who had mild COVID-19 (a few samples of this study predate the infection). Cell type and time point are not known. The V call is TRBV5-1, the J call TRBJ2-3; 12 bases align to TRBD2. The CDR3 spells CASSFGLAGIQDTQYF. CDR3 coding DNA: TGCGCCAGCAGCTTTGGACTAGCGGGGATCCAGGATACGCAGTATTTT.